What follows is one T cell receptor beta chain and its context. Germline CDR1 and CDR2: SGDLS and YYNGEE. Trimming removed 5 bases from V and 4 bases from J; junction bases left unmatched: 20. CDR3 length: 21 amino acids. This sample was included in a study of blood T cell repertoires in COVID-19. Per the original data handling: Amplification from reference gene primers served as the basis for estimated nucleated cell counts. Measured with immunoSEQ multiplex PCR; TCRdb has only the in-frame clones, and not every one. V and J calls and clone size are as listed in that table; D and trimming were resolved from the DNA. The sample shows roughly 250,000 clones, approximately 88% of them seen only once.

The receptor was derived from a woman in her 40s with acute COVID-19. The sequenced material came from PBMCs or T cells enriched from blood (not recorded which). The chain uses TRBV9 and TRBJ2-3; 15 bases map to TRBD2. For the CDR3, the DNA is TGTGCCAGCAGTTCCAGGCCCCCGGGACTAGCGGGAGGAACTGGGGCAGATACGCAGTATTTT. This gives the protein CASSSRPPGLAGGTGADTQYF.